The next 24 T cell receptor beta chains were all read from a single sample in a study of shared clonotypes between healthy human individuals. TCRdb's copy holds only in-frame clones and misses some; the assay was immunoSEQ multiplex PCR. Counted here are about 2.4 million clones, approximately 93% occurring once; the ten biggest clones make up around 0.4%. Sequenced material: naive CD4+ T cells from PBMCs. Subset described: CD45RA+ positively selected. Receptors originate from a man between 18 and 35 years old in good health. Some clones in this sample may be carry-over from other donors' samples.

The chain joins TRBV7-3 to TRBJ2-2; a possible D gene is TRBD1 (5 bases). This CDR3 is built from 17 residues. V lost 0 bases and J 1 base, leaving 12 bases between the germline ends. Germline CDR1 reads SGHTA; CDR2 reads FQGTGA. In nucleotides, the CDR3 is TGTGCCAGCAGCTTAACGGAGACAGTAAAGAACACCGGGGAGCTGTTTTTT. Protein: CASSLTETVKNTGELFF.

This chain joins TRBV4-3 and TRBJ2-1; TRBD2 is a possible D gene (6 bases). From germline, CDR1 is LGHNA and CDR2 YSLEER. This CDR3 spans 17 amino acids. V gave up 2 bases and J gave up 0 bases, with 14 bases separating them. The CDR3 sequence is CASSQRRGTSSYNEQFF. The CDR3 nucleotides read TGCGCCAGCAGCCAAAGGAGGGGTACCAGCTCCTACAATGAGCAGTTCTTC.

This sequence joins TRBV12-5 and TRBJ2-1; 9 nucleotides align to TRBD2. The germline gives CDR1 LGHNT, CDR2 FRNRAP. Trimming at V came to 3 bases and at J to 6 bases, leaving 18 bases not matched to a gene. The CDR3 spans 19 residues. CDR3 nucleotides: TGTGCTAGTGGTTTTGGGAGAGGGGCTAGCGGGGCCTCCGGCAATGAGCAGTTCTTC. This codes for CASGFGRGASGASGNEQFF.

The chain combines TRBV27 with TRBJ2-7; 9 bases match TRBD1. The V and J ends lost 7 bases and 1 base, in that order; junction bases with no gene match: 11. The CDR3 consists of 16 residues. Germline V gene data show CDR1 as MNHEY and CDR2 as SMNVEV (reference sequence). The CDR3: CASTEDGDRASYEQYF. The CDR3 bases are TGTGCCAGCACGGAAGACGGGGACAGGGCTTCCTACGAGCAGTACTTC.

CDR3 amino acids: CASSEPDEQFF. The CDR3 DNA reads TGTGCCAGCAGTGAACCTGATGAGCAGTTCTTC. This rearrangement joins TRBV6-1 to TRBJ2-1; D is uncertain. The V end lost 2 bases, the J end lost 8 bases, and 4 bases lay between the germline ends. The germline V gene encodes CDR1 MNHNS and CDR2 SASEGT. This CDR3 is 11 amino acids long.

Only a few counts were recorded for this clone. This chain connects TRBV30 to TRBJ1-1; 9 bases agree with TRBD1. This CDR3 is 12 amino acids long. The germline CDR1 and CDR2 sequences are GTSNPN and SVGIG (reference sequence). CDR3 bases: TGTGCGGGGACAGGGATTTGGACTGAAGCTTTCTTT. Translating gives CAGTGIWTEAFF. Full variable domain (outside the CDR3, taken from reference TRBV30 and TRBJ1-1): SQTIHQWPATLVQPVGSPLSLECTVEGTSNPNLYWYRQAAGRGLQLLFYSVGIGQISSEVPQNLSASRPQDRQFILSSKKLLLSDSGFYLCAGTGIWTEAFFGQGTRLTVV.

This clone was counted between two and nine times. This rearrangement joins TRBV6-4 to TRBJ1-1; D uncertain. Germline V gives CDR1 MRHNA, CDR2 SNTAGT. This CDR3 has 11 amino acids. V was pared by 3 bases and J by 4 bases, with 3 bases between. The DNA of the CDR3 is TGTGCCAGCAGTGAGGGCACTGAAGCTTTCTTT. It specifies CASSEGTEAFF.

The chain carries TRBV5-6 and TRBJ2-5; the match to TRBD2 covers 10 bases. Germline V gene sequence: CDR1 SGHDT, CDR2 YYEEEE. The length of the CDR3 is 15 residues. The V and J ends lost 5 bases and 4 bases, in that order; junction bases with no gene match: 8. The CDR3 sequence: CASRRGPSGRETQYF. CDR3 nucleotides: TGTGCCAGCAGGCGTGGCCCTAGCGGGAGAGAGACCCAGTACTTC.

The chain employs TRBV9 and TRBJ1-3, with unresolved D. The CDR3 has 15 amino acids. Germline V lookup: CDR1 SGDLS, CDR2 YYNGEE. Trimming cost V 4 bases and J 0 bases, with 11 bases left between them. The CDR3 region has the DNA TGTGCCAGCAGCTCCCGGACTTCCTCTGGAAACACCATATATTTT. Amino acid sequence: CASSSRTSSGNTIYF.

The chain links TRBV13 to TRBJ2-1; no reliable D call. Germline V lookup: CDR1 PRHDT, CDR2 FYEKMQ (reference sequence). V dropped 5 bases and J dropped 2 bases, with 10 bases sitting between them. This CDR3 region has 14 residues. The CDR3 protein is CASSLRRPYNEQFF. Here the CDR3 DNA reads TGTGCCAGCAGCCTACGTCGACCCTACAATGAGCAGTTCTTC.

This sequence joins TRBV2 and TRBJ2-6, with 11 bases fitting TRBD1. Per the germline V gene, CDR1 is SNHLY and CDR2 is FYNNEI. The CDR3 has 16 residues. After removal of 6 bases from V and 4 bases from J, the junction contained 5 bases not matched to a gene. The CDR3: CASSPDRGLGANVLTF. CDR3 nucleotides: TGTGCCAGCAGCCCGGACAGGGGGCTCGGGGCCAACGTCCTGACTTTC.

This clone was seen a few times. Other DNA sequences of this sample code for an identical CDR3. The chain couples TRBV19 to TRBJ1-1, with a possible D match to TRBD1 (6 bases). This CDR3 region has 13 residues. V gave up 4 bases and J gave up 1 base, with 7 bases separating them. Germline loops: CDR1 LNHDA, CDR2 SQIVND (reference sequence). Written as DNA, the CDR3 is TGTGCCAGTAGTACACAGGGGAACACTGAAGCTTTCTTT. The encoded protein is CASSTQGNTEAFF.

J is TRBJ2-1 and V is TRBV29-1; either TRBD1 or TRBD2 may supply D (6 bases each). The germline V gene encodes CDR1 SQVTM and CDR2 ANQGSEA. The V end lost 8 bases, the J end lost 0 bases, and 14 bases lay between the germline ends. The CDR3 runs 14 residues. CDR3 in DNA: TGCAGCTCAATGGGGGGCAGCTCCTACAATGAGCAGTTCTTC. It translates to CSSMGGSSYNEQFF.

The chain links TRBV7-9 to TRBJ1-3; no clear D gene. The germline V and J ends were trimmed by 2 bases and 0 bases, with 5 bases remaining between them. The CDR3 loop spans 14 amino acids. Germline V gene sequence: CDR1 SEHNR, CDR2 FQNEAQ (reference sequence). The CDR3, as DNA: TGTGCCAGCAGCTTACTGATCTCTGGAAACACCATATATTTT. Translated: CASSLLISGNTIYF. The variable domain in full, completed from reference TRBV7-9 and TRBJ1-3, reads DTGVSQNPRHKITKRGQNVTFRCDPISEHNRLYWYRQTLGQGPEFLTYFQNEAQLEKSRLLSDRFSAERPKGSFSTLEIQRTEQGDSAMYLCASSLLISGNTIYFGEGSWLTVV.

Concerning this clone: In the same sample, other DNA sequences code for this CDR3. V is TRBV30 and J is TRBJ1-2; 8 nucleotides agree with TRBD1. There are 13 residues in the CDR3. Losses at the gene ends were 3 bases for V and 5 bases for J; bases not matched to a gene: 5. Per the germline V gene, CDR1 is GTSNPN and CDR2 is SVGIG (reference sequence). The CDR3 DNA reads TGTGCCTGGAGGCCCAGGGGGCCGTATGGCTACACCTTC. As protein: CAWRPRGPYGYTF.

This chain joins TRBV6-6 and TRBJ2-1, with 8 bases that match TRBD1. Germline lookup yields CDR1 MNHNY and CDR2 SVGAGI (reference sequence). J was trimmed by 0 bases and V by 5 bases; bases with no gene match: 6. This CDR3 spans 16 amino acids. The DNA of the CDR3 is TGTGCCAGCAGTCCCCGGACAGGGAGCTCCTACAATGAGCAGTTCTTC. Residues: CASSPRTGSSYNEQFF.

The genes are TRBV5-6 and TRBJ2-2; 12 nucleotides line up with TRBD1. From germline, CDR1 is SGHDT and CDR2 YYEEEE. V lost 3 bases, J lost 6 bases, and 3 bases stayed unmatched. This CDR3 spans 15 amino acids. The CDR3 is CASSWGQGASGELFF. CDR3 sequence (DNA): TGTGCCAGCAGCTGGGGACAGGGGGCATCCGGGGAGCTGTTTTTT.

The genes are TRBV6-1 and TRBJ2-2, with 9 bases matching TRBD1. CDR3 length: 14 residues. The germline V gene encodes CDR1 MNHNS and CDR2 SASEGT. V lost 10 bases, J lost 3 bases, and 6 bases stayed unmatched. DNA of the CDR3: TGTGCCACCATCCGGGACAGGGACACCGGGGAGCTGTTTTTT. It specifies CATIRDRDTGELFF.

The rearrangement links TRBV4-2 to TRBJ2-5; D might be TRBD2 (6 bases). CDR3 size: 13 residues. CDR1 and CDR2 from the germline V gene are LGHNA and YNFKEQ. V was pared by 1 base and J by 7 bases, with 10 bases between. The CDR3 protein is CASSQGEDSTQYF. Written as DNA, the CDR3 is TGTGCCAGCAGCCAAGGGGAGGATTCGACCCAGTACTTC.

The chain carries TRBV29-1 and TRBJ2-1; possibly TRBD2 for D (5 bases). This CDR3 is 12 amino acids long. Germline assignment: CDR1 SQVTM and CDR2 ANQGSEA. The ends were cut back, 3 bases at V and 8 bases at J, with 11 bases in the middle. The CDR3 sequence: CSVDRYGDEQFF. In nucleotides, the CDR3 is TGCAGCGTTGATAGGTACGGGGATGAGCAGTTCTTC.

The chain recombines TRBV29-1 with TRBJ2-3, with TRBD2 as a possible D gene (5 bases). V lost 7 bases and J 5 bases, leaving 16 bases between the germline ends. Germline CDR1 SQVTM, CDR2 ANQGSEA. CDR3 length: 13 amino acids. The CDR3: CSAHISAGDTQYF. CDR3 coding DNA: TGCAGCGCTCACATTAGCGCGGGAGATACGCAGTATTTT.

The rearrangement uses TRBV5-4 and TRBJ1-1, with 8 bases identical to TRBD1. Trimming at V came to 0 bases and at J to 2 bases, leaving 3 bases not matched to a gene. Germline V gene lookup returns CDR1 SGHNT and CDR2 YYREEE (reference sequence). This CDR3 region has 15 residues. CDR3 coding DNA: TGTGCCAGCAGCTTGGCAGGGGGCTTAAACACTGAAGCTTTCTTT. Its translation is CASSLAGGLNTEAFF.

This sequence joins TRBV28 and TRBJ2-7, with D tentatively TRBD1 or TRBD2 (6 bases each). Per the germline V gene, CDR1 is MDHEN and CDR2 is SYDVKM. This CDR3 comprises 13 residues. Deletions cut 10 bases from V and 5 bases from J, with 18 bases between. The CDR3 is CAIRGPGRHEQYF. Written as DNA, the CDR3 is TGTGCCATTCGGGGGCCGGGGCGCCACGAGCAGTACTTC. Full variable domain (missing parts from reference TRBV28 and TRBJ2-7): DVKVTQSSRYLVKRTGEKVFLECVQDMDHENMFWYRQDPGLGLRLIYFSYDVKMKEKGDIPEGYSVSREKKERFSLILESASTNQTSMYLCAIRGPGRHEQYFGPGTRLTVT.

The V call is TRBV9, the J call TRBJ2-5, with 9 bases that match TRBD1. V gave up 3 bases and J gave up 5 bases; unmatched junction bases: 8. The CDR3 extends over 15 amino acids. Germline values: CDR1 SGDLS, CDR2 YYNGEE. The CDR3 region is CASSETQGAFETQYF. In DNA form, the CDR3 reads TGTGCCAGCAGCGAGACACAGGGGGCGTTTGAGACCCAGTACTTC.